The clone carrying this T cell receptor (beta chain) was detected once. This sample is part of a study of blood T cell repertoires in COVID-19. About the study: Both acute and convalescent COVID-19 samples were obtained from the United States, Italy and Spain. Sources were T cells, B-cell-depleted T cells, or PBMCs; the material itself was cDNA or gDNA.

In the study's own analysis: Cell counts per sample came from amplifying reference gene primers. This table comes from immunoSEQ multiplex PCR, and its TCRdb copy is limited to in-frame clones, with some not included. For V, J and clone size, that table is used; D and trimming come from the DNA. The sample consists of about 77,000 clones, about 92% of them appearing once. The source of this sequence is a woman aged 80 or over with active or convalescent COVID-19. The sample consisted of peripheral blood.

DNA of the CDR3: TGTGCCAGCAGCTTAGGCCCTAGCGGGGGGGGTTCGCAGTATTTT. Translation gives CASSLGPSGGGSQYF. This chain uses TRBV7-2 with TRBJ2-3; 12 bases map to TRBD2. The CDR3 runs to 15 residues. In germline, CDR1 is SGHTA, CDR2 FQGNSA. V lost 1 base, J lost 10 bases, and 6 bases stayed unmatched.